Below are 10 T cell receptor beta chains sequenced from a single sample in a study of cytomegalovirus exposure and HLA in healthy donors. In the PCR, 60 Vbeta and 13 Jbeta primers were used. Sequencing was performed with immunoSEQ multiplex PCR; in TCRdb, only in-frame clones are kept and a portion is missing. The data contain about 120,000 clones, 65% to 90% of them singletons. Sequenced material: PBMCs. These receptors came from a middle-aged woman in good health and CMV-seronegative.

The chain employs TRBV7-9 and TRBJ1-1; TRBD1 matches at 9 bases. The germline V gene has CDR1 SEHNR and CDR2 FQNEAQ (reference sequence). The CDR3 is made up of 15 amino acids. With V trimmed by 0 bases and J by 4 bases, 3 bases remained unmatched. The CDR3 DNA follows: TGTGCCAGCAGCTTAGCGGACAGGGGCAGCACTGAAGCTTTCTTT. Translated, it gives CASSLADRGSTEAFF.

The chain uses TRBV5-1 and TRBJ2-1; the match to TRBD2 covers 7 bases. This CDR3 spans 15 amino acids. V lost 4 bases to trimming and J lost 3 bases; unmatched junction nucleotides: 7. Germline loops: CDR1 SGHRS, CDR2 YFSETQ. DNA for the CDR3: TGCGCCAGCAGCCGGGGCGGGAGCGGCTACAATGAGCAGTTCTTC. The encoded protein is CASSRGGSGYNEQFF.

The chain employs TRBV10-3 and TRBJ1-6; 7 positions agree with TRBD1. Per germline, CDR1 ENHRY and CDR2 SYGVKD. V lost 0 bases and J lost 10; bases outside the gene matches: 6. This CDR3 is 15 amino acids long. The CDR3 DNA reads as TGTGCCATCAGTGAGTCTGAAGGGGGCCACTCACCCCTCCACTTT. Amino acid sequence: CAISESEGGHSPLHF.

This chain uses TRBV4-3 with TRBJ2-1; D is unclear. Germline CDR1 is LGHNA and CDR2 is YSLEER. V dropped 0 bases and J dropped 14 bases, with 14 bases sitting between them. This CDR3 spans 13 amino acids. CDR3 amino acids: CASSQDRGLRKFF. The CDR3 nucleotides read TGCGCCAGCAGCCAAGATCGAGGATTGCGGAAGTTCTTC.

This clone showed up just a few times. This rearrangement joins TRBV10-2 to TRBJ1-5; D is unresolved. CDR3 length: 14 amino acids. The V gene lost 7 bases and the J gene lost 0 bases, with 10 bases spanning the gap. Germline V gene data show CDR1 as WSHSY and CDR2 as SAAADI. CDR3 sequence: CASMVAASNQPQHF. The CDR3, as DNA: TGCGCCAGCATGGTAGCAGCTAGCAATCAGCCCCAGCATTTT.

This clone was counted between two and nine times. The chain recombines TRBV5-1 with TRBJ1-1, with TRBD1 matching 7 bases. This CDR3 region has 15 residues. Germline loops: CDR1 SGHRS, CDR2 YFSETQ. The ends lost 2 bases at V and 2 bases at J; junction bases unmatched: 6. The CDR3 region is CASSLEGAANTEAFF. In DNA, the CDR3 is TGCGCCAGCAGCTTAGAGGGGGCGGCTAACACTGAAGCTTTCTTT.

The rearrangement uses TRBV28 and TRBJ2-1, with 15 bases that match TRBD2. The CDR3 sequence is 16 residues long. J lost 7 bases, V lost 5 bases, and 6 bases had no gene match. From germline, CDR1 is MDHEN and CDR2 SYDVKM. CDR3 amino acids: CASSPGLAGGGNEQFF. CDR3 coding DNA: TGTGCCAGCAGTCCCGGACTAGCGGGAGGGGGGAATGAGCAGTTCTTC.

This chain joins TRBV19 and TRBJ2-1, with D possibly matching TRBD2 (5 bases). The germline V gene encodes CDR1 LNHDA and CDR2 SQIVND (reference sequence). The CDR3 covers 14 residues. With 7 bases removed from V and 0 bases from J, the gap between germline ends came to 10 bases. As DNA, the CDR3 is TGTGCCAGTAACCGGGAAAGCTCCTACAATGAGCAGTTCTTC. The encoded protein is CASNRESSYNEQFF. The complete variable domain, with remaining parts taken from reference TRBV19 and TRBJ2-1, reads DGGITQSPKYLFRKEGQNVTLSCEQNLNHDAMYWYRQDPGQGLRLIYYSQIVNDFQKGDIAEGYSVSREKKESFPLTVTSAQKNPTAFYLCASNRESSYNEQFFGPGTRLTVL.

The V and J genes are TRBV18 and TRBJ1-1; 9 bases map to TRBD1. Trimming at V came to 2 bases and at J to 4 bases, leaving 14 bases not matched to a gene. Germline loops: CDR1 KGHSH, CDR2 LQKENI. The CDR3 runs 18 residues. The CDR3 region is CASSPYRDRVPGSTEAFF. The CDR3 nucleotides read TGTGCCAGCTCACCATACAGGGACAGGGTCCCGGGGAGCACTGAAGCTTTCTTT.

CDR3 loop: CASSEFGTRGHNEQFF. CDR3 DNA sequence: TGTGCCAGCAGTGAATTCGGGACTAGGGGACACAATGAGCAGTTCTTC. V is TRBV6-1 and J is TRBJ2-1; 8 bases line up with TRBD2. V was pared by 2 bases and J by 5 bases, with 8 bases of the junction left unmatched. The germline CDR1 and CDR2 sequences are MNHNS and SASEGT. This CDR3 has 16 amino acids.